The next 8 T cell receptor beta chains were all read from a single sample in a study of control samples from healthy donors and cancer patients (dated by TCRdb to between 2020 and 2021). Library creation used the immunoSEQ multiplex PCR assay. The table was pulled from immuneACCESS by TCRdb, which kept in-frame rearrangements only. Such tables lose some clones; where checked, under half of the loss comes from unresolved V genes, and the rest has no known cause. Present in this sample are 73,000 or so clones, over 75% of which were seen just once. The ten largest clonotypes hold 3.5% to 4% of the sample. The specimen was blood. The receptors shown here come from a woman between 50 and 59 years old in good health.

This clone was seen a single time. This chain links TRBV6-2 or TRBV6-3 with TRBJ1-2, with D perhaps TRBD1 (6 bases). Germline V gene sequence: CDR1 MNHEY, CDR2 SVGEGT. The CDR3 spans 14 residues. Trimming took off 5 bases at V and 7 bases at J, with 17 bases between the two ends. The CDR3 sequence is CASSLPPDRLGYTF. CDR3 sequence (DNA): TGTGCCAGCAGTCTCCCCCCTGACAGGCTTGGCTACACCTTC.

The chain is built from TRBV6-6 and TRBJ1-2; TRBD1 matches at 11 bases. Trimming took 6 bases from V and 7 from J; bases not matched to a gene: 4. The CDR3 is 13 amino acids. Germline values: CDR1 MNHNY, CDR2 SVGAGI (reference sequence). CDR3 sequence (DNA): TGTGCCAGCAGCCGTGGACAGGGGGCTGGCTACACCTTC. It specifies CASSRGQGAGYTF.

The chain carries TRBV3-1 (or the pseudogene TRBV3-2) and TRBJ1-6; D uncertain. V gave up 0 bases and J gave up 1 base, with 1 base separating them. The CDR3 sequence is 14 residues long. Looked up from germline, CDR1 is LGHDT and CDR2 is YNNKEL (reference sequence). The CDR3 DNA sequence: TGTGCCAGCAGCCAAGATTCCTATAATTCACCCCTCCACTTT. Translating gives CASSQDSYNSPLHF.

This rearrangement joins TRBV6-5 to TRBJ2-7; D unclear. V lost 4 bases, J lost 7 bases, and 8 bases lay in between. Germline V gene lookup returns CDR1 MNHEY and CDR2 SVGAGI. CDR3 length: 11 amino acids. The CDR3 DNA sequence: TGTGCCAGCAGTTTATATAGTGAGCAGTACTTC. Protein: CASSLYSEQYF.

The chain uses TRBV14 and TRBJ2-7; no clear D gene. V was clipped by 0 bases and J by 2 bases, with 5 bases between them. This CDR3 region has 13 residues. Germline CDR1 SGHDN, CDR2 FVKESK. CDR3: CASSQDHTYEQYF. CDR3 coding DNA: TGTGCCAGCAGCCAAGATCATACCTACGAGCAGTACTTC.

This clone was detected only once. The chain employs TRBV19 and TRBJ2-2, with 10 bases fitting TRBD2. CDR3 length: 14 residues. V lost 6 bases to trimming and J lost 5 bases; unmatched junction nucleotides: 3. Germline CDR1 and CDR2: LNHDA and SQIVND (reference sequence). CDR3 residues: CASSRTSGTGELFF. CDR3 nucleotide sequence: TGTGCCAGTAGCCGGACTAGCGGAACCGGGGAGCTGTTTTTT. Looking up the rest from reference TRBV19 and TRBJ2-2 gives the full variable domain: DGGITQSPKYLFRKEGQNVTLSCEQNLNHDAMYWYRQDPGQGLRLIYYSQIVNDFQKGDIAEGYSVSREKKESFPLTVTSAQKNPTAFYLCASSRTSGTGELFFGEGSRLTVL.

The gene calls are TRBV5-1 and TRBJ2-3, with a weak D call TRBD2 (6 bases). Trimming shortened V by 4 bases and J by 4 bases, and 19 bases separated the two germline ends. From germline, CDR1 is SGHRS and CDR2 YFSETQ. The CDR3 is 16 residues long. This chain's CDR3 is CASSPLAVGSPDTQYF. The CDR3 DNA sequence: TGCGCCAGCAGCCCCTTAGCGGTAGGGTCACCAGATACGCAGTATTTT.

This chain links TRBV27 with TRBJ1-1; the D gene is possibly TRBD1 (5 bases). Deletions cut 3 bases from V and 5 bases from J, with 16 bases between. Germline V lookup: CDR1 MNHEY, CDR2 SMNVEV (reference sequence). The CDR3 extends over 15 amino acids. The CDR3 DNA reads as TGTGCCAGCAGTTTGGGGGTGGGGGGGAGGACTGAAGCTTTCTTT. Residues: CASSLGVGGRTEAFF.